This TCR beta chain derives from a study of molecular identifiers for immune sequencing clone quantification. Across the whole study: Replicate runs used RNA from roughly 20,000 or 100,000 naive CD8 cells, which was split five ways into aliquots, and four of those aliquots were then sequenced.

V lost 1 base to trimming and J lost 4 bases, with 8 bases between them. The CDR3 loop spans 13 amino acids. The germline V gene has CDR1 MGHRA and CDR2 YSYEKL. This clonotype was detected many times. Its specificity is not known. From the PCR reads, TCRdb called clonotypes with MiXCR, one entry per CDR3 protein. The sample carries tens of thousands of distinct CDR3 sequences, under 30% recorded once. Study-wide points: Over 98% of effector molecules, yet under 1% of naive-cell molecules, were held by clones above 20 RNA copies. Underestimated sizes of highly expanded clones could result from identical TCR molecules that share a barcode.

With RNA at 10%, 30% or 50%, naive CD8 libraries came from around 20,000 to 990,000 sorted cells. The rearrangement uses TRBV4-1 and TRBJ2-7; the D gene is possibly TRBD2 (6 bases). The sequencing input was naive CD8+ T cells from blood, with Jurkat cell RNA spiked in. Subset of the sample: FACS-sorted CD8+CD4-CCR7+CD45RA+ naive T cells. The origin of this receptor is a human donor in good health. Some libraries in this study had Jurkat cell RNA spiked in. CDR3 DNA sequence: TGCGCCAGCAGCCAAGGACTAGTTTACGAGCAGTACTTC. It specifies CASSQGLVYEQYF.